The source of this T cell receptor (beta chain) is a study of T cell responses to AZD1222 COVID-19 vaccine. Study results and limitations: CD4 TCRs covered the whole spike, strongest at regions 160-218 and 743-854. Nearly half of the spike-specific TCRs reportedly recognize variant regions that carry no mutations. None of the repertoires were sampled until the peak T cell response had passed.

The CDR3 consists of 13 residues. The V gene's germline CDR1 is LNHDA and CDR2 SQIVND (reference sequence). Trimming took 4 bases from V and 8 from J; bases not matched to a gene: 6. Pooled together were second doses at about 4 or about 12 weeks. Remarks on this clone: The target antigen is unknown.

Profiled with immunoSEQ multiplex PCR; TCRdb holds only in-frame clones, not every one. The sample has fewer than 85,000 clones, 83% seen once. The sequenced sample was peripheral blood, obtained 28 days after the second AZD1222 dose. The V call is TRBV19, the J call TRBJ1-2; 8 bases fit TRBD1. This receptor was taken from an adult who received the AZD1222 COVID-19 vaccine. Here the CDR3 DNA reads TGTGCCAGTAGTACCGGACAGGGTGTAGGCTACACCTTC. This gives the protein CASSTGQGVGYTF.